The 18 T cell receptor beta chains listed next were all sequenced from one sample in a study of cytomegalovirus exposure and HLA in healthy donors. This table comes from immunoSEQ multiplex PCR, and its TCRdb copy is limited to in-frame clones, with some not included. Of approximately 98,000 clones listed, approximately 85% are singletons. Sequencing was done on a sample of PBMCs. These receptors came from a young woman in good health and CMV-seronegative.

This rearrangement joins TRBV7-2 to TRBJ2-3; D is unresolved. This CDR3 is 15 amino acids long. Germline V gives CDR1 SGHTA, CDR2 FQGNSA. V lost 2 bases, J lost 0 bases, and 9 bases lay in between. Written as DNA, the CDR3 is TGTGCCAGCAGCTTATTCGTCTTTAGCACAGATACGCAGTATTTT. This encodes CASSLFVFSTDTQYF. The whole variable domain, remainder taken from reference TRBV7-2 and TRBJ2-3, is GAGVSQSPSNKVTEKGKDVELRCDPISGHTALYWYRQSLGQGLEFLIYFQGNSAPDKSGLPSDRFSAERTGGSVSTLTIQRTQQEDSAVYLCASSLFVFSTDTQYFGPGTRLTVL.

This chain joins TRBV5-1 and TRBJ1-6; 7 bases line up with TRBD1. V lost 4 bases and J lost 13; bases outside the gene matches: 14. The CDR3 is 15 residues long. Germline V gene sequence: CDR1 SGHRS, CDR2 YFSETQ. This CDR3 is CASSPDRASMGPLHF. The CDR3 DNA is TGCGCCAGCAGCCCAGACAGGGCCTCTATGGGGCCCCTCCACTTT. The entire variable domain, with the rest obtained from reference TRBV5-1 and TRBJ1-6, is as follows: KAGVTQTPRYLIKTRGQQVTLSCSPISGHRSVSWYQQTPGQGLQFLFEYFSETQRNKGNFPGRFSGRQFSNSRSEMNVSTLELGDSALYLCASSPDRASMGPLHFGNGTRLTVT.

The chain's CDR3 is CARSSPKKELRYNEQFF. The CDR3 nucleotides read TGTGCCAGAAGTTCGCCCAAGAAGGAACTACGGTACAATGAGCAGTTCTTC. The rearrangement joins TRBV5-3 to TRBJ2-1; D uncertain. TRBV5-3 is placed among ORFs of uncertain function. The V and J ends lost 5 bases and 4 bases respectively, with 22 bases between them. The CDR3 length is 17 residues.

A few counts support this clone. The chain uses TRBV7-9 and TRBJ2-7; TRBD1 aligns across 7 bases. The ends lost 4 bases at V and 1 base at J; junction bases unmatched: 4. CDR1 SEHNR and CDR2 FQNEAQ come from the germline V gene (reference sequence). CDR3 length: 14 residues. CDR3 sequence: CASSSTGASYEQYF. The CDR3, as DNA: TGTGCCAGCAGCTCAACAGGGGCATCCTACGAGCAGTACTTC.

The chain has TRBV14 and TRBJ2-6; possible D gene TRBD2, 5 bases. CDR3 length equals 15 residues. Germline CDR1 and CDR2: SGHDN and FVKESK. Trimming stripped 8 bases from V and 0 bases from J, with 11 bases between. The CDR3 region has the DNA TGTGCCAGCGACGAGGGATTCTCTGGGGCCAACGTCCTGACTTTC. This sequence encodes CASDEGFSGANVLTF.

This clone was picked up one time. The chain combines TRBV21-1 with TRBJ2-7; TRBD1, the D gene given by the table, was not confirmed from the DNA. TRBV21-1 is reported as a pseudogene. The CDR3 extends over 15 amino acids. CDR3 in DNA: TGTGCCAGCAGCAAAAACGAGCAGGGGGCGCGACAGCAGTACTTC. As protein: CASSKNEQGARQQYF.

This chain joins TRBV10-3 and TRBJ2-3, with TRBD2 matching over 7 bases. Germline-derived CDR1 and CDR2 are ENHRY and SYGVKD. Unmatched junction bases numbered 9, after V lost 4 bases and J lost 5 bases. This CDR3 has 15 amino acids. The CDR3 sequence is CAISGSGPGGDTQYF. CDR3 bases: TGTGCCATCAGTGGTTCCGGCCCGGGAGGAGATACGCAGTATTTT.

The chain has TRBV27 and TRBJ2-3, with D possibly matching TRBD2 (7 bases). This CDR3 is 16 amino acids long. From germline, CDR1 is MNHEY and CDR2 SMNVEV (reference sequence). Trimming took off 3 bases at V and 1 base at J, with 14 bases between the two ends. The DNA for the CDR3 is TGTGCCAGCAGTTTTAAGGGCGGGGGCGGCACAGATACGCAGTATTTT. This translates into CASSFKGGGGTDTQYF.

This clone was found once. The J gene is TRBJ2-1, the V gene TRBV7-8; TRBD2 matches 7 bases. CDR1 and CDR2 (germline): SGHVS, FQNEAQ. The CDR3 extends over 14 amino acids. J lost 6 bases, V lost 3 bases, and 5 bases had no gene match. The CDR3 loop reads CASSLGGSGNEQFF. The CDR3 nucleotides are TGTGCCAGCAGCTTGGGAGGGTCCGGCAATGAGCAGTTCTTC.

This clone has just a few counts. The chain couples TRBV7-9 to TRBJ2-1; weak D call: TRBD2 (6 bases). Per germline, CDR1 SEHNR and CDR2 FQNEAQ (reference sequence). Trimming took off 5 bases at V and 4 bases at J, with 15 bases between the two ends. The CDR3 extends over 15 amino acids. This CDR3 is CASSQRSAGYNEQFF. The CDR3 DNA follows: TGTGCCAGCAGCCAACGAAGTGCGGGGTACAATGAGCAGTTCTTC.

V is TRBV19 and J is TRBJ2-3; no definite D call. There are 16 residues in the CDR3. Trimming removed 0 bases at V and 0 bases at J, with 10 bases between. In germline, CDR1 is LNHDA, CDR2 SQIVND (reference sequence). The CDR3 nucleotides read TGTGCCAGTAGTATAGATCAACGGTTGAGCACAGATACGCAGTATTTT. Amino acid sequence: CASSIDQRLSTDTQYF.

The CDR3 spells CTSSQELWVNSGDPYEQYF. CDR3 sequence (DNA): TGCACCAGCAGCCAAGAACTTTGGGTTAATAGCGGGGATCCCTACGAGCAGTACTTC. The chain combines TRBV1 with TRBJ2-7; the table's D gene call, TRBD2, was not cross checked with the DNA. TRBV1 is a pseudogene locus. The CDR3 totals 19 residues.

The CDR3 DNA follows: TGTGCCTGGAATACGGCAGGGGGATTTTTCTCTGGGGCCAACGTCCTGACTTTC. It encodes CAWNTAGGFFSGANVLTF. This chain uses TRBV30 with TRBJ2-6; 7 positions agree with TRBD1. The CDR3 is 18 residues long. The ends lost 4 bases at V and 0 bases at J; junction bases unmatched: 12. CDR1 and CDR2 from the germline V gene are GTSNPN and SVGIG (reference sequence).

The chain couples TRBV19 to TRBJ1-2; 7 bases fit TRBD1. The length of the CDR3 is 15 residues. In germline, CDR1 is LNHDA, CDR2 SQIVND (reference sequence). J lost 0 bases, V lost 4 bases, and 5 bases had no gene match. The CDR3 loop reads CASSKDRSTNYGYTF. Here the CDR3 DNA reads TGTGCCAGTAGTAAGGACAGGTCGACTAACTATGGCTACACCTTC. Combining the CDR3 with reference TRBV19 and TRBJ1-2 gives the whole variable domain DGGITQSPKYLFRKEGQNVTLSCEQNLNHDAMYWYRQDPGQGLRLIYYSQIVNDFQKGDIAEGYSVSREKKESFPLTVTSAQKNPTAFYLCASSKDRSTNYGYTFGSGTRLTVV.

The rearrangement links TRBV18 to TRBJ1-5, with a possible D match to TRBD1 (6 bases). This CDR3 is 16 amino acids long. Looked up from germline, CDR1 is KGHSH and CDR2 is LQKENI. Trimming removed 2 bases at V and 4 bases at J, with 15 bases between. CDR3 in amino acids: CASSPGGGTNNQPQHF. CDR3 in DNA: TGTGCCAGCTCACCAGGGGGGGGCACTAATAATCAGCCCCAGCATTTT. The full variable domain, with the rest looked up from reference TRBV18 and TRBJ1-5, is NAGVMQNPRHLVRRRGQEARLRCSPMKGHSHVYWYRQLPEEGLKFMVYLQKENIIDESGMPKERFSAEFPKEGPSILRIQQVVRGDSAAYFCASSPGGGTNNQPQHFGDGTRLSIL.

The CDR3 region is CATSRDGGGPDTQYF. The CDR3 nucleotides are TGTGCCACCAGCAGAGATGGGGGGGGCCCAGATACGCAGTATTTT. The chain uses TRBV15 and TRBJ2-3; perhaps TRBD2 as D (7 bases). Germline CDR1 is LNHNV and CDR2 is YYDKDF (reference sequence). Trimming cost V 0 bases and J 4 bases, with 11 bases left between them. This CDR3 spans 15 amino acids.

This clone appeared a few times. V gene TRBV19 combines with J gene TRBJ1-2, with 7 bases aligning to TRBD1. Looked up from germline, CDR1 is LNHDA and CDR2 is SQIVND (reference sequence). This CDR3 is 13 amino acids long. The junction had 10 bases not matched to a gene; V was cut back by 7 bases and J by 8 bases. CDR3 bases: TGTGCCAGTACCGGACAGGCCACTACGGGCTACACCTTC. It specifies CASTGQATTGYTF.

The chain joins TRBV27 to TRBJ1-1; D may be TRBD1 (5 bases). Germline CDR1 MNHEY, CDR2 SMNVEV (reference sequence). V dropped 5 bases and J dropped 6 bases, with 16 bases sitting between them. The CDR3 runs 14 residues. The CDR3 coding sequence is TGTGCCAGCAGTCCCTGGGGGGGTGCGGCTGAAGCTTTCTTT. Translated, it gives CASSPWGGAAEAFF.